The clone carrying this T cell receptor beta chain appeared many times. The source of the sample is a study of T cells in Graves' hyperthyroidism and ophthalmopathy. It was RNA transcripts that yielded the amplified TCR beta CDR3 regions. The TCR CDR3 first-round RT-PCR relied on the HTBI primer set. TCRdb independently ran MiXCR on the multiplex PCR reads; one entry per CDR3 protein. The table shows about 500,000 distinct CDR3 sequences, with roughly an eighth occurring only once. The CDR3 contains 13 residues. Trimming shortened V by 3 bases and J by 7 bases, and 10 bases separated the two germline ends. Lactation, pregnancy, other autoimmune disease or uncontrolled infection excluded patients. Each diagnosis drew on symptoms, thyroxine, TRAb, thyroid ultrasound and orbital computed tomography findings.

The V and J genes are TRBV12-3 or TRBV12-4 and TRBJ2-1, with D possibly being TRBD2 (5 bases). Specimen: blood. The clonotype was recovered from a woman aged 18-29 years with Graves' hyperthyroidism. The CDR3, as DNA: TGTGCCAGCAGTTTTCGCCGGGGAAATGAGCAGTTCTTC. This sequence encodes CASSFRRGNEQFF.